The 20 T cell receptor beta chains in this list originate from one sample, sequenced in a study of PD-1 blockade in classical Hodgkin lymphoma. The table came from immunoSEQ multiplex PCR; TCRdb's copy has only in-frame clones and leaves some out. This table has roughly 97,000 clones, roughly 84% appearing once. All patients relapsed after autologous stem cell transplantation, and brentuximab vedotin exposure varied. This sample comprised peripheral blood mononuclear cells (PBMCs), obtained at baseline. The receptors derive from a human donor with classical Hodgkin lymphoma.

The chain uses TRBV14 and TRBJ2-5; the D gene is possibly TRBD1 (6 bases). The CDR3 has 14 amino acids. The germline V gene has CDR1 SGHDN and CDR2 FVKESK. V was clipped by 4 bases and J by 4 bases, with 13 bases between them. CDR3 in amino acids: CASSPVVRGETQYF. In nucleotides, the CDR3 is TGTGCCAGCAGCCCCGTTGTCAGGGGAGAGACCCAGTACTTC.

V and J are TRBV5-1 and TRBJ2-3; D perhaps matches TRBD2 (6 bases). Trimming pared 0 bases from V and 5 bases from J, leaving 10 bases between. The CDR3 has 14 residues. The germline CDR1 and CDR2 sequences are SGHRS and YFSETQ. This chain's CDR3 is CASSLDGGGDTQYF. CDR3 coding DNA: TGCGCCAGCAGCTTGGATGGGGGAGGAGATACGCAGTATTTT.

This clone was seen just once. V gene TRBV6-1 combines with J gene TRBJ2-3; D gene ambiguous. CDR1 is MNHNS and CDR2 is SASEGT in the germline V gene. V shed 6 bases and J shed 7 bases, with 11 bases lying between them. This CDR3 region has 12 residues. Here the CDR3 DNA reads TGTGCCAGCAGCCCAAGGCGGTATACGCAGTATTTT. The encoded protein is CASSPRRYTQYF.

The chain joins TRBV30 to TRBJ2-1; D call uncertain. The V and J ends lost 2 bases and 2 bases respectively, with 7 bases between them. CDR1 is GTSNPN, CDR2 SVGIG, per germline (reference sequence). This CDR3 has 13 residues. The chain's CDR3 is CAWSLGPYNEQFF. The CDR3 nucleotides read TGTGCCTGGAGTCTGGGCCCCTACAATGAGCAGTTCTTC.

As regards this clone: The germline gene is not matched at one end of the junction; a read error may be the cause. This chain connects TRBV10-3 to TRBJ2-7; 9 nucleotides match TRBD1. The germline gives CDR1 ENHRY, CDR2 SYGVKD. The CDR3 is made up of 16 amino acids. The CDR3 nucleotides are TGTGCCATCAGGACTACAGGGGGCCACCTCTCCAACGAGCAGTACTTC. It translates to CAIRTTGGHLSNEQYF.

The chain employs TRBV9 and TRBJ1-5, with 7 bases matching TRBD1. V was clipped by 6 bases and J by 6 bases; unmatched bases: 3. CDR1 and CDR2 from the germline V gene are SGDLS and YYNGEE. This CDR3 is 12 amino acids long. The CDR3 region is CASKGASQPQHF. The CDR3 nucleotides read TGTGCCAGCAAGGGGGCCTCTCAGCCCCAGCATTTT.

This clone was found once. The J gene is TRBJ1-5, the V gene TRBV6-1; 10 positions match TRBD1. The CDR3 contains 14 residues. Trimming took 8 bases from V and 3 from J; bases not matched to a gene: 4. Germline-derived CDR1 and CDR2 are MNHNS and SASEGT. In DNA form, the CDR3 reads TGTGCCAGCGCCGGGACAGGGGCCAATCAGCCCCAGCATTTT. Translated: CASAGTGANQPQHF.

This chain uses TRBV5-1 with TRBJ2-5, with TRBD2 identical over 16 bases. Germline loops: CDR1 SGHRS, CDR2 YFSETQ. The CDR3 contains 17 residues. Trimming cost V 3 bases and J 5 bases; bases outside gene matches: 7. This CDR3 is CASSSGLAGGATETQYF. CDR3 nucleotide sequence: TGCGCCAGCAGCTCGGGACTAGCGGGAGGGGCCACCGAGACCCAGTACTTC.

This rearrangement joins TRBV5-1 to TRBJ2-1, with 11 bases lining up with TRBD2. V trimming: 4 bases; J trimming: 1 base; junction bases outside the gene matches: 7. This CDR3 spans 17 amino acids. Germline V gene sequence: CDR1 SGHRS, CDR2 YFSETQ. The CDR3 DNA is TGCGCCAGCAGCGATCCTAGCGGGGGGATTTCCTACAATGAGCAGTTCTTC. The encoded protein is CASSDPSGGISYNEQFF.

This chain links TRBV2 with TRBJ2-3; D remains unclear. V was cut by 7 bases and J by 4 bases, with 9 bases left in between. Germline V CDR1 and CDR2: SNHLY, FYNNEI. This CDR3 region has 12 residues. The CDR3: CASKVESDTQYF. DNA of the CDR3: TGTGCCAGCAAGGTGGAGTCAGATACGCAGTATTTT.

The chain combines TRBV6-5 with TRBJ1-1; D remains ambiguous. Trimming pared 2 bases from V and 5 bases from J, leaving 9 bases between. CDR1 is MNHEY and CDR2 is SVGAGI in the germline V gene. This CDR3 region has 13 residues. The CDR3 is CASSYTGSTEAFF. CDR3 nucleotide sequence: TGTGCCAGCAGTTACACCGGGAGTACTGAAGCTTTCTTT.

The chain couples TRBV9 to TRBJ1-2; TRBD1 matches 10 bases. The CDR3 loop spans 13 amino acids. Per the germline V gene, CDR1 is SGDLS and CDR2 is YYNGEE. Losses at the gene ends were 0 bases for V and 7 bases for J; bases not matched to a gene: 0. The CDR3 sequence: CASSVGDRGGYTF. CDR3 coding DNA: TGTGCCAGCAGCGTAGGGGACAGGGGTGGCTACACCTTC.

The chain recombines TRBV4-1 with TRBJ2-5, with TRBD2 matching over 10 bases. The J call is uncertain, as TRBJ2-7 better fits the DNA end. This CDR3 is 15 amino acids long. Germline CDR1 reads MGHRA; CDR2 reads YSYEKL. In DNA, the CDR3 is TGCGCCAGCAGCCATAGAGCGGGAGGGCCCTACGAGCAGTACTTC. Protein: CASSHRAGGPYEQYF.

The chain has TRBV9 and TRBJ1-2; D gene ambiguous. The CDR3 loop spans 14 amino acids. Trimming removed 3 bases from V and 0 bases from J, with 9 bases in between. Germline-derived CDR1 and CDR2 are SGDLS and YYNGEE. Here the CDR3 DNA reads TGTGCCAGCAGCGATACTTCTTCTAACTATGGCTACACCTTC. This encodes CASSDTSSNYGYTF.

The genes are TRBV7-6 and TRBJ2-7; TRBD1 matches at 9 bases. Germline CDR1 SGHVS, CDR2 FNYEAQ. CDR3 size: 16 residues. Unmatched junction bases numbered 12, after V lost 6 bases and J lost 3 bases. The CDR3 spells CASSLNLPGQGYEQYF. In nucleotides, the CDR3 is TGTGCCAGCAGTTTAAACCTCCCGGGACAGGGCTACGAGCAGTACTTC.

The rearrangement links TRBV6-5 to TRBJ1-2; 7 bases are a match to TRBD1. Unmatched junction bases numbered 10, after V lost 0 bases and J lost 6 bases. CDR1 is MNHEY and CDR2 is SVGAGI in the germline V gene. CDR3 length equals 16 residues. As DNA, the CDR3 is TGTGCCAGCAGTTACTCGACAGGGACCCGTAATAATGGCTACACCTTC. It yields the protein CASSYSTGTRNNGYTF.

This sequence joins TRBV30 and TRBJ2-5; TRBD1 might be the D (6 bases). Germline V CDR1 and CDR2: GTSNPN, SVGIG (reference sequence). V was clipped by 4 bases and J by 2 bases, with 14 bases between them. CDR3 length: 14 residues. The CDR3 DNA follows: TGTGCCTGGACCCCCCCGGACAGTCAAGAGACCCAGTACTTC. This codes for CAWTPPDSQETQYF.

The genes are TRBV25-1 and TRBJ1-4; no clear D gene. The CDR3 loop spans 16 amino acids. Germline V gene lookup returns CDR1 MGHDK and CDR2 SYGVNS. Trimming pared 4 bases from V and 1 base from J, leaving 13 bases between. CDR3 DNA: TGTGCCAGCAGTGCAGAGCGCCTGGTAACTAATGAAAAACTGTTTTTT. Its translation: CASSAERLVTNEKLFF.

The chain carries TRBV19 and TRBJ2-1; D possibly matches TRBD1 or TRBD2 (5 bases each). Germline V gene lookup returns CDR1 LNHDA and CDR2 SQIVND (reference sequence). This CDR3 comprises 15 residues. V lost 6 bases to trimming and J lost 6 bases, with 18 bases between them. CDR3 nucleotide sequence: TGTGCCAGTAGCTTCGAGGGGAGTTGGCGCAATGAGCAGTTCTTC. It specifies CASSFEGSWRNEQFF.

The V gene is TRBV18, the J gene TRBJ2-5, with TRBD2 matching over 13 bases. The end of the DNA fits TRBJ2-7 better, so the J call may be wrong. This CDR3 spans 15 amino acids. In germline, CDR1 is KGHSH, CDR2 LQKENI. CDR3 bases: TGTGCCAGCTCACCTGGGACTAGCGGGACCTACGAGCAGTACTTC. This codes for CASSPGTSGTYEQYF.